These 31 T cell receptor beta chains came from one sample sequenced in a study of cytomegalovirus exposure and HLA in healthy donors. The PCR made use of 60 Vbeta and 13 Jbeta primers. Assay: immunoSEQ multiplex PCR; the TCRdb copy retains only in-frame clones and omits some. The table includes about 130,000 clones, approximately 80% detected once. The sample comprised PBMCs. The receptors come from a man aged 18-30 years in good health and CMV-seronegative.

The chain has TRBV4-3 and TRBJ2-5, with 11 nucleotides matching TRBD1. This CDR3 comprises 15 residues. The germline V gene encodes CDR1 LGHNA and CDR2 YSLEER. Trimming at V came to 4 bases and at J to 5 bases, leaving 6 bases not matched to a gene. In DNA, the CDR3 is TGCGCCAGCAGCCGTGGACAGGGGGCAGGGGAGACCCAGTACTTC. Amino acids: CASSRGQGAGETQYF.

V is TRBV30 and J is TRBJ2-2, with 7 bases matching TRBD1. V dropped 0 bases and J dropped 4; count of bases not matched to a gene: 5. The germline V gene has CDR1 GTSNPN and CDR2 SVGIG (reference sequence). The CDR3 is made up of 15 amino acids. CDR3 sequence: CAWSVGGQGTGELFF. Written as DNA, the CDR3 is TGTGCCTGGAGTGTAGGGGGCCAGGGCACCGGGGAGCTGTTTTTT.

The chain carries TRBV7-6 and TRBJ2-7, with 8 bases lining up with TRBD2. The V and J ends lost 1 base and 4 bases, in that order; junction bases with no gene match: 15. Germline-derived CDR1 and CDR2 are SGHVS and FNYEAQ. The CDR3 has 18 residues. CDR3 bases: TGTGCCAGCAGCTTAGGGTCCTCGAGCGGGGGCGGGGGATACGAGCAGTACTTC. Protein: CASSLGSSSGGGGYEQYF.

CDR3 residues: CSVDRGGETQYF. In DNA form, the CDR3 reads TGCAGCGTGGACAGGGGTGGAGAGACCCAGTACTTC. The gene calls are TRBV29-1 and TRBJ2-5; TRBD1 aligns across 9 bases. J lost 4 bases, V lost 6 bases, and 3 bases had no gene match. CDR1 SQVTM and CDR2 ANQGSEA come from the germline V gene. The CDR3 covers 12 residues.

In this sample, this clone turned up a few times. V gene TRBV5-1 combines with J gene TRBJ2-3; TRBD1 matches at 7 bases. The CDR3 length is 13 residues. The trim removed 5 bases at V and 6 bases at J, leaving 6 bases unmatched. CDR1 is SGHRS and CDR2 is YFSETQ in the germline V gene. This CDR3 reads CASRSDRADTQYF. The CDR3 nucleotides are TGCGCCAGCAGGTCCGACAGGGCCGATACGCAGTATTTT.

The chain links TRBV2 to TRBJ2-7, with 12 bases identical to TRBD1. The CDR3 covers 15 residues. Germline values: CDR1 SNHLY, CDR2 FYNNEI. The J segment lost 2 bases and the V segment lost 6 bases, leaving 5 bases of the junction unmatched. The CDR3 sequence: CASRARDRGPYEQYF. The CDR3 nucleotides are TGTGCCAGCAGAGCCCGGGACAGGGGGCCCTACGAGCAGTACTTC.

This clone occurred a few times. The chain is built from TRBV7-3 and TRBJ1-1; 9 nucleotides align to TRBD1. V gave up 2 bases and J gave up 5 bases; unmatched junction bases: 6. The CDR3 contains 15 residues. CDR1 and CDR2 from the germline V gene are SGHTA and FQGTGA. CDR3 loop: CASSLVDRGITEAFF. The DNA for the CDR3 is TGTGCCAGCAGCTTAGTGGACAGGGGTATTACTGAAGCTTTCTTT.

The rearrangement uses TRBV6-5 and TRBJ2-3, with 8 bases identical to TRBD2. Per germline, CDR1 MNHEY and CDR2 SVGAGI. J gave up 3 bases and V 2 bases, and 7 bases lay outside the gene matches. The CDR3 runs to 16 residues. The CDR3 region has the DNA TGTGCCAGCAGTTACGGGACGGGGGGGCGGACAGATACGCAGTATTTT. This translates into CASSYGTGGRTDTQYF.

CDR3 region: CASSQDRLAETQYF. CDR3 in DNA: TGCGCCAGCAGCCAAGATCGTCTAGCAGAGACCCAGTACTTC. The chain is built from TRBV4-1 and TRBJ2-5; tentatively, D is TRBD2 (5 bases). This CDR3 spans 14 amino acids. V was cut by 0 bases and J by 4 bases, with 9 bases left in between. Germline V gives CDR1 MGHRA, CDR2 YSYEKL.

The CDR3 nucleotides are TGTGCCAGTAGTATAGATGGGGCGGGACAGAGGCAGTACTTC. Translating it yields CASSIDGAGQRQYF. This sequence joins TRBV19 and TRBJ2-4; maybe TRBD1 (7 bases). Trimming shortened V by 0 bases and J by 13 bases, and 16 bases separated the two germline ends. The CDR3 sequence is 14 residues long. Germline assignment: CDR1 LNHDA and CDR2 SQIVND (reference sequence).

The J gene is TRBJ2-3, the V gene TRBV30; D unclear. V was clipped by 4 bases and J by 4 bases, with 6 bases between them. The V gene's germline CDR1 is GTSNPN and CDR2 SVGIG (reference sequence). This CDR3 is 11 amino acids long. CDR3 sequence reads: CAWNNPDTQYF. CDR3 sequence (DNA): TGTGCCTGGAACAACCCAGATACGCAGTATTTT.

This clone was counted only a few times. V usage is TRBV5-5 and J usage is TRBJ1-2; D is unclear. This CDR3 comprises 11 residues. V dropped 4 bases and J dropped 8 bases, with 9 bases sitting between them. Germline lookup yields CDR1 SGHKS and CDR2 YYEKEE (reference sequence). CDR3 residues: CASSVPPGYTF. The DNA of the CDR3 is TGTGCCAGCAGCGTCCCCCCAGGCTACACCTTC.

J is TRBJ1-5 and V is TRBV7-9; D remains unclear. This CDR3 spans 15 amino acids. Between the trimmed V and J ends, which lost 5 bases and 6 bases, there was a span of 17 bases. Looked up from germline, CDR1 is SEHNR and CDR2 is FQNEAQ (reference sequence). The CDR3 region is CASSTSTATFQPQHF. The CDR3 bases are TGTGCCAGCAGCACGTCCACCGCCACTTTTCAGCCCCAGCATTTT. Full variable domain (remainder filled in from reference TRBV7-9 and TRBJ1-5): DTGVSQNPRHKITKRGQNVTFRCDPISEHNRLYWYRQTLGQGPEFLTYFQNEAQLEKSRLLSDRFSAERPKGSFSTLEIQRTEQGDSAMYLCASSTSTATFQPQHFGDGTRLSIL.

The V call is TRBV19, the J call TRBJ2-7; 9 nucleotides match TRBD1. This CDR3 spans 15 amino acids. The junction had 7 bases not matched to a gene; V was cut back by 5 bases and J by 2 bases. The V gene's germline CDR1 is LNHDA and CDR2 SQIVND (reference sequence). The chain's CDR3 is CASSVPGQGPYEQYF. In DNA, the CDR3 is TGTGCCAGTAGTGTACCGGGACAGGGACCCTACGAGCAGTACTTC. The complete variable domain, with remaining parts taken from reference TRBV19 and TRBJ2-7, reads DGGITQSPKYLFRKEGQNVTLSCEQNLNHDAMYWYRQDPGQGLRLIYYSQIVNDFQKGDIAEGYSVSREKKESFPLTVTSAQKNPTAFYLCASSVPGQGPYEQYFGPGTRLTVT.

The J gene is TRBJ2-5, the V gene TRBV5-1; TRBD1 aligns across 8 bases. Unmatched junction bases numbered 5, after V lost 3 bases and J lost 7 bases. Per the germline V gene, CDR1 is SGHRS and CDR2 is YFSETQ. The CDR3 consists of 13 residues. This CDR3 is CASSSDREPTQYF. CDR3 in DNA: TGCGCCAGCAGCTCGGACAGGGAGCCGACCCAGTACTTC. The full variable domain, its missing parts supplied by reference TRBV5-1 and TRBJ2-5, is KAGVTQTPRYLIKTRGQQVTLSCSPISGHRSVSWYQQTPGQGLQFLFEYFSETQRNKGNFPGRFSGRQFSNSRSEMNVSTLELGDSALYLCASSSDREPTQYFGPGTRLLVL.

V usage is TRBV6-5 and J usage is TRBJ1-2, with unresolved D. The CDR3 is 14 amino acids. With 0 bases removed from V and 2 bases from J, the gap between germline ends came to 7 bases. Germline V lookup: CDR1 MNHEY, CDR2 SVGAGI. CDR3 in amino acids: CASSYSRPNYGYTF. Here the CDR3 DNA reads TGTGCCAGCAGTTACTCGAGGCCGAACTATGGCTACACCTTC.

The chain couples TRBV11-2 to TRBJ2-1, with D possibly matching TRBD2 (5 bases). From germline, CDR1 is SGHAT and CDR2 FQNNGV. The CDR3 contains 14 residues. V was shortened by 5 bases and J by 8 bases, with 16 bases between the two germline ends. The chain's CDR3 is CASSPTRSLYEQFF. Here the CDR3 DNA reads TGTGCCAGCAGCCCAACTAGGTCCCTATATGAGCAGTTCTTC. The whole variable domain, filled in from reference TRBV11-2 and TRBJ2-1, reads EAGVAQSPRYKIIEKRQSVAFWCNPISGHATLYWYQQILGQGPKLLIQFQNNGVVDDSQLPKDRFSAERLKGVDSTLKIQPAKLEDSAVYLCASSPTRSLYEQFFGPGTRLTVL.

The table lists this clone with a few counts. In the same sample, other DNA sequences code for this CDR3. This chain joins TRBV9 and TRBJ2-1; TRBD1 matches at 10 bases. There are 15 residues in the CDR3. Germline CDR1 SGDLS, CDR2 YYNGEE. V gave up 2 bases and J gave up 4 bases; unmatched junction bases: 3. CDR3 protein: CASSVGQGGYNEQFF. The CDR3 DNA is TGTGCCAGCAGCGTCGGACAGGGGGGTTACAATGAGCAGTTCTTC.

The chain has TRBV28 and TRBJ1-2; D may be TRBD1 (6 bases). This CDR3 is built from 14 residues. Germline V gene data show CDR1 as MDHEN and CDR2 as SYDVKM. The V end lost 8 bases, the J end lost 4 bases, and 17 bases lay between the germline ends. The CDR3 sequence: CASAGDKAIYGYTF. The CDR3 DNA follows: TGTGCCAGCGCGGGGGACAAAGCCATCTATGGCTACACCTTC.

V usage is TRBV4-2 and J usage is TRBJ2-1, with D possibly being TRBD2 (5 bases). With 2 bases removed from V and 2 bases from J, the gap between germline ends came to 13 bases. Germline CDR1 reads LGHNA; CDR2 reads YNFKEQ. This CDR3 is built from 16 residues. The CDR3 nucleotides are TGTGCCAGCAGCCAACTAGGAGGACTGGCCTACAATGAGCAGTTCTTC. It specifies CASSQLGGLAYNEQFF.

The chain joins TRBV5-1 to TRBJ2-7, with 7 bases lining up with TRBD1. J gave up 5 bases and V 5 bases, and 13 bases lay outside the gene matches. The CDR3 contains 15 residues. CDR1 and CDR2 (germline): SGHRS, YFSETQ. The CDR3 sequence is CASRGIGTATHEQYF. The CDR3 nucleotides are TGCGCCAGCAGGGGTATCGGGACAGCTACTCACGAGCAGTACTTC.

The chain couples TRBV29-1 to TRBJ2-6; the D gene is possibly TRBD1 (6 bases). The CDR3 consists of 16 residues. Trimming removed 6 bases at V and 0 bases at J, with 15 bases between. Germline V gives CDR1 SQVTM, CDR2 ANQGSEA. The CDR3, as DNA: TGCAGCGTAAGGGGGACGGTAAACTCTGGGGCCAACGTCCTGACTTTC. This translates into CSVRGTVNSGANVLTF.

V and J are TRBV7-8 and TRBJ1-4; D call uncertain. V shed 5 bases and J shed 6 bases, with 13 bases lying between them. The CDR3 contains 14 residues. Germline V gives CDR1 SGHVS, CDR2 FQNEAQ. CDR3 DNA: TGTGCCAGCAGCCCCGGGATTCGGGATGAAAAACTGTTTTTT. This translates into CASSPGIRDEKLFF. Together with reference TRBV7-8 and TRBJ1-4, the CDR3 gives the full variable domain: GAGVSQSPRYKVAKRGQDVALRCDPISGHVSLFWYQQALGQGPEFLTYFQNEAQLDKSGLPSDRFFAERPEGSVSTLKIQRTQQEDSAVYLCASSPGIRDEKLFFGSGTQLSVL.

This chain joins TRBV29-1 and TRBJ1-4; D gene unclear. CDR3 length: 13 amino acids. The germline V gene encodes CDR1 SQVTM and CDR2 ANQGSEA. Trimming removed 4 bases from V and 0 bases from J, with 6 bases in between. DNA of the CDR3: TGCAGCGTTGCGGGAGCAACTAATGAAAAACTGTTTTTT. The encoded protein is CSVAGATNEKLFF.

V is TRBV6-6 and J is TRBJ1-1; D is unresolved. V was pared by 6 bases and J by 1 base, with 18 bases between. Per the germline V gene, CDR1 is MNHNY and CDR2 is SVGAGI (reference sequence). CDR3 size: 16 residues. In nucleotides, the CDR3 is TGTGCCAGCAGCCTATCACTCCTCGGTGGGAACACTGAAGCTTTCTTT. Its protein is CASSLSLLGGNTEAFF.

This chain links TRBV28 with TRBJ2-7; weak D call: TRBD1 (5 bases). The germline V gene encodes CDR1 MDHEN and CDR2 SYDVKM. V lost 5 bases, J lost 1 base, and 15 bases lay in between. The CDR3 is 15 residues long. The CDR3 region is CASSPATVVSYEQYF. In DNA, the CDR3 is TGTGCCAGCAGTCCGGCGACAGTAGTATCCTACGAGCAGTACTTC.

Here the CDR3 reads CASTGTVSYNEQFF. As DNA, the CDR3 is TGTGCCTCTACCGGGACAGTCTCCTACAATGAGCAGTTCTTC. The rearrangement links TRBV30 to TRBJ2-1; 7 bases line up with TRBD1. J was trimmed by 0 bases and V by 7 bases; bases with no gene match: 6. Germline V gene data show CDR1 as GTSNPN and CDR2 as SVGIG (reference sequence). The CDR3 is 14 amino acids.

The rearrangement uses TRBV6-1 and TRBJ2-5; D possibly corresponds to TRBD2 (7 bases). Trimming removed 0 bases at V and 5 bases at J, with 10 bases between. This CDR3 spans 14 amino acids. The germline V gene encodes CDR1 MNHNS and CDR2 SASEGT. CDR3: CASSEAGGHETQYF. The CDR3 nucleotides read TGTGCCAGCAGTGAAGCGGGGGGGCATGAGACCCAGTACTTC.

V usage is TRBV7-2 and J usage is TRBJ2-1, with D perhaps TRBD2 (6 bases). The CDR3 loop spans 14 amino acids. Trimming removed 8 bases at V and 5 bases at J, with 16 bases between. Germline values: CDR1 SGHTA, CDR2 FQGNSA. CDR3 protein: CASSLGGYDNEQFF. The CDR3 DNA reads TGTGCCAGCTCCTTGGGGGGTTACGACAATGAGCAGTTCTTC.

V is TRBV4-3 and J is TRBJ2-3, with 12 bases matching TRBD2. J lost 4 bases, V lost 5 bases, and 4 bases had no gene match. From germline, CDR1 is LGHNA and CDR2 YSLEER. This CDR3 comprises 15 residues. This CDR3 is CASSGRLAGADTQYF. CDR3 sequence (DNA): TGCGCCAGCAGCGGCCGACTAGCGGGGGCAGATACGCAGTATTTT.

V usage is TRBV5-1 and J usage is TRBJ1-3, with TRBD1 identical over 7 bases. V lost 4 bases and J lost 2; bases outside the gene matches: 12. CDR3 length: 17 residues. Germline-derived CDR1 and CDR2 are SGHRS and YFSETQ. CDR3 sequence (DNA): TGCGCCAGCAGCGGAGGTGAGGGGGCGCGTACTGGAAACACCATATATTTT. As protein: CASSGGEGARTGNTIYF.